The present entry profiles one T cell receptor beta chain with its context. Only a few counts were recorded for this clone. The target of this receptor is not known. No per-base quality is available; no much larger clone lies one base away. The study evaluated CTLA-4 blockade (ipilimumab) given together with focal radiation therapy in patients who had chemo-refractory metastatic non-small-cell lung cancer. Including cysteine and phenylalanine, the CDR3 has 12 amino acids. The sequence is cut down to CDR3 DNA, 36 bases in frame from base 1. Compared with germline, V lacks 7 bases and J lacks 6 bases; bases without a gene match: 5. Per the germline V gene, MNHEY is the CDR1 and SVGAGI is the CDR2. This sample is drawn from a study of radiotherapy plus CTLA-4 blockade in lung cancer (dated by TCRdb to 2016 to 2019). Study-wide context: Objective responses were observed in 18% of enrolled patients, and disease control was achieved in around 30%.

What the study reported, not specific to this receptor: Increased serum interferon-beta after radiation, together with early dynamic changes in blood T cell clones, were reported to be the strongest predictors of response. After treatment with radiotherapy and ipilimumab, TCR clones that originated in tumors expanded in peripheral blood.

Libraries were made using the immunoSEQ multiplex PCR assay. In its TCRdb copy, this immuneACCESS table keeps in-frame sequences only and misses some clones. Where compared with another copy, unresolved V genes explain less than half of these, and the others have no known cause. The sample includes roughly 53,000 clones, with approximately 80% observed a single time. Jointly, the top ten make up 3.2% of the sample. The TCR sequence derives from a human donor with non-small cell lung cancer who had a partial response to radiotherapy plus ipilimumab. The chain links TRBV6-5 with TRBJ2-7, and TRBD2 aligns with 8 junction nucleotides. This material consisted of peripheral blood, taken from a patient treated with radiotherapy plus ipilimumab. The DNA sequence reads TGTGCCAGCAATGGACTAGCTGGCGAGCAGTACTTC. It specifies CASNGLAGEQYF.